This is a list of T cell receptor beta chains from one sample in a study of vaccination and CD4 T cells after COVID-19. Antigens of these TCRs are unknown. One entry per CDR3 protein, called by TCRdb with MiXCR from the PCR reads. Here the sample spans more than 12,000 distinct CDR3 sequences, about 55% being singletons. Sample: CD4+ T cells from blood, cultured in vitro, taken before SARS-CoV-2 vaccination. The receptors shown here come from a human donor who had recovered from COVID-19. The CDR3 runs from the conserved cysteine through the conserved F or W. The D gene is left open where the match is weak. The size entry is marked missing in some rows and otherwise reads once, few, many or a size class.

J gene,V gene,D gene,clone size,CDR3 DNA,CDR3 protein
TRBJ1-1,TRBV19,.,.,TGTGCCAGTAACCCGACAGGCAGAACTGAAGCTTTCTTT,CASNPTGRTEAFF
TRBJ2-2,TRBV7-7,TRBD1,.,TGTGCCAGCAGCTCGACAGGGCGAACCGGGGAGCTGTTTTTT,CASSSTGRTGELFF
TRBJ2-5,TRBV5-4,.,.,TGTGCCAGCGAACGATCTGGGACACCCCGGAGGGAGACCCAGTACTTC,CASERSGTPRRETQYF
TRBJ2-1,TRBV7-3,.,.,TGTGCCAGCAGCTTATTGCCAGCGCTCGTCGACAATGAGCAGTTCTTC,CASSLLPALVDNEQFF
TRBJ1-5,TRBV2,TRBD1,.,TGTGCCAGCAGAACAGGGGCTCCTCAGCCCCAGCATTTT,CASRTGAPQPQHF
TRBJ1-6,TRBV6-1,TRBD1,few,TGTGCCAGCAGGACTTACAGGGGTGAAGGTTCACCCCTCCACTTT,CASRTYRGEGSPLHF
TRBJ2-1,TRBV28,.,.,TGTGCCAGCAGTCAAGGGGGACTTCTCTACAATGAGCAGTTCTTC,CASSQGGLLYNEQFF
TRBJ1-1,TRBV6-1,.,.,TGTGCCAGCAACCCCCTTAGGTTGTCCGCTGAAGCTTTCTTT,CASNPLRLSAEAFF
TRBJ2-7,TRBV15,.,.,TGTGCCACCAGCAGAGAGTTCGGCAGCTCCTACGAGCAGTACTTC,CATSREFGSSYEQYF
TRBJ2-1,TRBV5-1,.,.,TGCGCCAGCAGCCCCCTTATAGGGGAAGAGTCGGCGTTCTTC,CASSPLIGEESAFF
TRBJ1-1,TRBV28,.,few,TGTGCCAGCAGTTTAGGTGGGCGGACTGAGAATCCTTTCTTT,CASSLGGRTENPFF
TRBJ2-5,TRBV20-1,TRBD2,.,TGCAGTGCTCCTGGACTAGCGGGAACAGAGACCCAGTACTTC,CSAPGLAGTETQYF
TRBJ1-1,TRBV21-1,.,.,TGTGCCAGCAGCAGCCCTGGGGGGGGCGGCACTGAAGCTTTCTTT,CASSSPGGGGTEAFF
TRBJ2-3,TRBV20-1,.,few,TGCAGTGCCTGGAGGGAAGTTAGCACAGATACGCAGTATTTT,CSAWREVSTDTQYF
TRBJ1-1,TRBV12-3/TRBV12-4,TRBD1,.,TGTGCCAGCAGTTTATCGGGGACAGAGGAAGCTTTCTTT,CASSLSGTEEAFF
TRBJ2-4,TRBV20-1,.,few,TGCAGTGCTCGGACTAACTCAGCCAAAAACATTCAGTACTTC,CSARTNSAKNIQYF
TRBJ1-6,TRBV20-1,TRBD1,.,TGCAGTGCTGCGGGGGACAGGGTGGCTTCACCCCTCCACTTT,CSAAGDRVASPLHF
TRBJ1-6,TRBV10-2,.,.,TGCGCCAGCACATACAGATTCTCCGGGAATAATTCACCCCTCCACTTT,CASTYRFSGNNSPLHF
TRBJ1-2,TRBV2,.,.,TGTGCCAGCAGTGAAGGGAACTATGGCTACACCTTC,CASSEGNYGYTF
TRBJ1-5,TRBV19,.,.,TGTGCCAGTAGTATTAGGGGGAGTTCCCAGCATTTT,CASSIRGSSQHF
TRBJ2-4,TRBV7-2,.,.,TGTGCCAGCAGCTTAGCGCGGGTCAGCGGGAACATTCAGTACTTC,CASSLARVSGNIQYF
TRBJ1-5,TRBV6-1,.,.,TGTGCCAGCAGTGAATATGGGACACTTAATCAGCCCCAGCATTTT,CASSEYGTLNQPQHF
TRBJ1-1,TRBV19,.,.,TGTGCCAGTAAACGCGAGACTGAAGCTTTCTTT,CASKRETEAFF
TRBJ1-5,TRBV2,.,.,TGTGCCGGTCAGGGTGGGAGCAATCAGCCCCAGCATTTT,CAGQGGSNQPQHF
TRBJ2-1,TRBV11-2,.,.,TGTGCCAGCAGCTCCCCGGAAGGTAACAATGAGCAGTTCTTC,CASSSPEGNNEQFF
TRBJ1-3,TRBV28,.,.,TGTGCCACCCAGGAGGGGACTGGAAACACCATATATTTT,CATQEGTGNTIYF
TRBJ1-1,TRBV28,.,once,TGTGCCAGCAGTTTCGTCAGGGTTAGAAGGACTGAAGCTTTCTTT,CASSFVRVRRTEAFF
TRBJ2-1,TRBV5-4,.,.,TGTGCCAGCAGCAGGGCTAGCCTCTACAATGAGCAGTTCTTC,CASSRASLYNEQFF
TRBJ1-1,TRBV20-1,TRBD1,few,TGCAGTGCAACAAAGGGGGCGGCCACTGAAGCTTTCTTT,CSATKGAATEAFF
TRBJ1-5,TRBV7-2,.,.,TGTGCCAGCAGCTTAGAATCAGGACTCCCAAGTGGAAATCAGCCCCAGCATTTT,CASSLESGLPSGNQPQHF
TRBJ2-1,TRBV6-1,.,.,TGTGCCAGCAGAAAGTTTAAGGGGGGCCCCGTCTACAATGAGCAGTTCTTC,CASRKFKGGPVYNEQFF
TRBJ2-4,TRBV6-2/TRBV6-3,.,.,TGTGCCAGCAGAGACTGGGCAGGGGATGGCATTCAGTACTTC,CASRDWAGDGIQYF
TRBJ2-5,TRBV7-9,.,few,TGTGCCAGCAGCTTTAACGGGCCGGGCGAGACCCAGTACTTC,CASSFNGPGETQYF
TRBJ1-1,TRBV6-1,TRBD1,.,TGTGCCAGCAGTGACCGGGACAGGGGGACGTCTTTCTTT,CASSDRDRGTSFF
TRBJ2-5,TRBV7-2,TRBD1,.,TGTGCCAGCAGCTTCATTCAGGGACAGTCTACCCAGTACTTC,CASSFIQGQSTQYF
TRBJ1-1,TRBV6-5,.,.,TGTGCCAGCAGTTACTCAACGGGTACGGCCGAAGCTTTCTTT,CASSYSTGTAEAFF
TRBJ1-6,TRBV2,.,.,TGTGCCAGCCAGCCAGGCCGGATTCGAAATTCACCCCTCCACTTT,CASQPGRIRNSPLHF
TRBJ2-7,TRBV7-2,.,few,TGTGCCAGCAGGAGCTCCCCAGGGCCACACCCCAGCTACGAGCAGTACTTC,CASRSSPGPHPSYEQYF
TRBJ1-6,TRBV20-1,.,few,TGCAGTGCTAGAAAGCCAGGGACGAATTCACCCCTCCACTTT,CSARKPGTNSPLHF
TRBJ1-2,TRBV27,.,.,TGTGCCAGCAAACGAGCGGACGGATCTAACTATGGCTACACCTTC,CASKRADGSNYGYTF
TRBJ2-6,TRBV20-1,TRBD1,few,TGCAGTGCTCAAGGACAGGGTCGTCCTGGGGCCAACGTCCTGACTTTC,CSAQGQGRPGANVLTF
TRBJ1-6,TRBV6-5,.,few,TGTGCCAGCAGTTACGGGGAATGGGGTTCACCCCTCCACTTT,CASSYGEWGSPLHF
TRBJ2-3,TRBV6-5,.,.,TGTGCCAGCAGTTACTCGTGGCAGGGCACAGATACGCAGTATTTT,CASSYSWQGTDTQYF
TRBJ2-2,TRBV27,.,.,TGTGCCAGCAGTTTAGCCAGGGGCCCCGGGGAGCTGTTTTTT,CASSLARGPGELFF
TRBJ2-7,TRBV20-1,.,.,TGCAGTGCTAGGGCCGTCGGCGAGCAGTACTTC,CSARAVGEQYF
TRBJ2-3,TRBV20-1,.,.,TGCAGTGCTAGTCGTGGAGCTCCGGATACGCAGTATTTT,CSASRGAPDTQYF
TRBJ2-5,TRBV12-3/TRBV12-4,.,once,TGTGCCAGCAGTTCACAAGAGACCCAGTACTTC,CASSSQETQYF
TRBJ1-1,TRBV4-1,.,.,TGCGCCAGCAGCCAGGGCGACAGGCTCACTGAAGCTTTCTTT,CASSQGDRLTEAFF
TRBJ2-7,TRBV2,.,.,TGTGCCAGCAGTGAAGCGCTTCCGGCAGGGAGAGACTTC,CASSEALPAGRDF
TRBJ2-7,TRBV11-3,.,.,TGTGCCAGCAGTACCGGTTGGAGTTACGAGCAGTACTTC,CASSTGWSYEQYF
TRBJ2-7,TRBV20-1,TRBD2,few,TGCAGTGCTAGAGGAACTAGCGGGGGCTCCTACGAGCAGTACTTC,CSARGTSGGSYEQYF
TRBJ1-6,TRBV7-2,TRBD1,.,TGTGCCAGCAGCTTGGGACAGGCCTCGAATTCACCCCTCCACTTT,CASSLGQASNSPLHF
TRBJ2-1,TRBV27,TRBD2,.,TGTGCCAGCAGTCCCAGACTAGCGGGAGGGCGGTTAGGGCAGTTCTTC,CASSPRLAGGRLGQFF